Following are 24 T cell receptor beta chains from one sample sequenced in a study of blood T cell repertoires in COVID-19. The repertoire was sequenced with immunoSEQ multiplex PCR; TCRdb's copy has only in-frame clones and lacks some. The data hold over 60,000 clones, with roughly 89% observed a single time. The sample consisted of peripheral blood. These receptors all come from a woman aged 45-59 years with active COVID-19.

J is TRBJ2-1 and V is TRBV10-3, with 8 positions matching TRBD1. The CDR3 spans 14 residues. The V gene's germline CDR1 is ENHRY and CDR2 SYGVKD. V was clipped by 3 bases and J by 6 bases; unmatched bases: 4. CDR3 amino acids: CAISDYDRGNEQFF. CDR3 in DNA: TGTGCCATCAGTGACTACGACAGGGGCAATGAGCAGTTCTTC.

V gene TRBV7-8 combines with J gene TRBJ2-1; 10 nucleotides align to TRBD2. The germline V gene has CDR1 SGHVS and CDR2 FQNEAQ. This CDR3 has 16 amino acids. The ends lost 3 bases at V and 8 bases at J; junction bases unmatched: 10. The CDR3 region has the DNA TGTGCCAGCAGCTTTATAGCGGGAGGTGAGCGGGATGAGCAGTTCTTC. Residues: CASSFIAGGERDEQFF.

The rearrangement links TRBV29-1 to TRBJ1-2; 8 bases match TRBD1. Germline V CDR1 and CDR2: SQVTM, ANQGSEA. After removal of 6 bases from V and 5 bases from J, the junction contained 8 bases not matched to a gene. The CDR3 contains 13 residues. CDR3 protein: CSVSTGVRYGYTF. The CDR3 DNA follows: TGCAGCGTGTCGACAGGGGTTCGATATGGCTACACCTTC.

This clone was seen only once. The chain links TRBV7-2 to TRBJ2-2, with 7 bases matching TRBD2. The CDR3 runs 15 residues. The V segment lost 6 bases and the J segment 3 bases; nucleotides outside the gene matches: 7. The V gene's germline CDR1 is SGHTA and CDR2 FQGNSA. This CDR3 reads CASSGSGLHTGELFF. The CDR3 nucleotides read TGTGCCAGCAGTGGTTCGGGACTACACACCGGGGAGCTGTTTTTT.

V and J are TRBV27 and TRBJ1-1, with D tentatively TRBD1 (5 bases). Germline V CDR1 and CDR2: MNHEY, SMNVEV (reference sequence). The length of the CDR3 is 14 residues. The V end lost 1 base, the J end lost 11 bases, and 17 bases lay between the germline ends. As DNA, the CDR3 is TGTGCCAGCAGTTTATTAGGGGTAGGGGCAAATGCTTTCTTT. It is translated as CASSLLGVGANAFF.

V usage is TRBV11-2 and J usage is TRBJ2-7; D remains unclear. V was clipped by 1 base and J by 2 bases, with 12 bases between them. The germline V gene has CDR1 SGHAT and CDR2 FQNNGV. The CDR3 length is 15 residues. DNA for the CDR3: TGTGCCAGCAGCTTAGCCTCCGAGGCTGCCTACGAGCAGTACTTC. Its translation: CASSLASEAAYEQYF.

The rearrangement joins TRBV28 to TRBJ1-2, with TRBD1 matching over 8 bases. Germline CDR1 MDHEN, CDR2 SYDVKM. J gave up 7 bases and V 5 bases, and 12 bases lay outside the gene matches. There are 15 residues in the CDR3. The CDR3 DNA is TGTGCCAGCAGTACACTACAGGGGGGGAAGCTTGGCTACACCTTC. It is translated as CASSTLQGGKLGYTF.

The CDR3 region has the DNA TGTGCCAGCAGCCAAGGGACGTTACTAGCGGCCGACAATGAGCAGTTCTTC. Encoded protein: CASSQGTLLAADNEQFF. V and J are TRBV3-1 (or the pseudogene TRBV3-2) and TRBJ2-1, with 8 positions matching TRBD2. Germline V gene sequence: CDR1 LGHDT, CDR2 YNNKEL (reference sequence). The length of the CDR3 is 17 residues. Germline trimming cut 1 base from V and 5 bases from J; bases unmatched to any gene: 10.

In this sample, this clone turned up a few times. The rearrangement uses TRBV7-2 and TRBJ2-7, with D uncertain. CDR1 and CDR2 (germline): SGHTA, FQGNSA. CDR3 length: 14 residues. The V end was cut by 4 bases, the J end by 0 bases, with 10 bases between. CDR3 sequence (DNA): TGTGCCAGCAGCTCGTACTCAAGCTCCTACGAGCAGTACTTC. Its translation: CASSSYSSSYEQYF.

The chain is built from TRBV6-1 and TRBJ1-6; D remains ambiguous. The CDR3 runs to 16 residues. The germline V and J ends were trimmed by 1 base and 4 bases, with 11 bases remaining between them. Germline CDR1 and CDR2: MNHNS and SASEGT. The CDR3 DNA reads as TGTGCCAGCAGTGAAGGCAATCTGGAGTATAATTCACCCCTCCACTTT. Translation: CASSEGNLEYNSPLHF.

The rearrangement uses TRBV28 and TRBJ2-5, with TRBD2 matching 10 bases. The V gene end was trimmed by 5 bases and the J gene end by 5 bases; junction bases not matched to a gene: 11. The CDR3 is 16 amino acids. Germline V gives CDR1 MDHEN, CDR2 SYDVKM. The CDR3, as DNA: TGTGCCAGCAGTACCCTAGCGGGAGCCGCCCATGAGACCCAGTACTTC. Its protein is CASSTLAGAAHETQYF.

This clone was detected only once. CDR3 DNA: TGTGCCTGGAGTTTAGGACAGGGTAACACCATATATTTT. It encodes CAWSLGQGNTIYF. The chain has TRBV30 and TRBJ1-3; 8 bases are a match to TRBD1. Trimming cost V 2 bases and J 7 bases; bases outside gene matches: 4. The germline V gene encodes CDR1 GTSNPN and CDR2 SVGIG (reference sequence). This CDR3 spans 13 amino acids.

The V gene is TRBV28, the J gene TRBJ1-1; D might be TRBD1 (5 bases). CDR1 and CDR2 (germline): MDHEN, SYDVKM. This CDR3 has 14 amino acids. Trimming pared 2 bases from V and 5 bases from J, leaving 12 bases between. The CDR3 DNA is TGTGCCAGCAGTTTAGGGTCAGGGTTGACTGAAGCTTTCTTT. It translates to CASSLGSGLTEAFF.

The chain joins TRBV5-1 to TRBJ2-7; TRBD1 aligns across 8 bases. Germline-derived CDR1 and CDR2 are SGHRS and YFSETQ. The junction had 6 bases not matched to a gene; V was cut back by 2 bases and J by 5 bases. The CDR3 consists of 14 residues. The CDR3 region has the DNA TGCGCCAGCAGCTTCGGACAGGGTTACGACGAGCAGTACTTC. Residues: CASSFGQGYDEQYF.

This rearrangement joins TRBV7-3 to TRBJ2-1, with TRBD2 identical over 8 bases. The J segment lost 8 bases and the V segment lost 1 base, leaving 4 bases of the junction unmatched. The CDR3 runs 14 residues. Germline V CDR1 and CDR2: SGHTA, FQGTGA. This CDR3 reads CASSLIAGKHEQFF. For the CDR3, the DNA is TGTGCCAGCAGCTTAATAGCGGGAAAGCATGAGCAGTTCTTC.

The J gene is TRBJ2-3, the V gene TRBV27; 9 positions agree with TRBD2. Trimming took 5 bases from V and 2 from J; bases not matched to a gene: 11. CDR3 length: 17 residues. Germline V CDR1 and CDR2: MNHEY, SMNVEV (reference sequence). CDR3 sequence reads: CASSPKGREGYTDTQYF. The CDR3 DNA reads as TGTGCCAGCAGTCCAAAGGGGCGGGAGGGTTACACAGATACGCAGTATTTT.

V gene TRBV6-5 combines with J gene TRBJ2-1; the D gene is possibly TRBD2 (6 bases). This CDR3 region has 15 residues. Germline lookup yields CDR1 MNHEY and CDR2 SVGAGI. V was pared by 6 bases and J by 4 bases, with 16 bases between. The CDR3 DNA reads TGTGCCAGCAGCTCCAGACTAGAGGGGTACAATGAGCAGTTCTTC. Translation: CASSSRLEGYNEQFF.

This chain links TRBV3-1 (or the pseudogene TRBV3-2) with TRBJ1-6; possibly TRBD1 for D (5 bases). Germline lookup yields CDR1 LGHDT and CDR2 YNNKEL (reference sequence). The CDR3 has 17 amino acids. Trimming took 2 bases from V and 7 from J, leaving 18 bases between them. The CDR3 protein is CASSQTTVSSKNSPLHF. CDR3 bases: TGTGCCAGCAGCCAAACGACAGTTTCGAGCAAAAATTCACCCCTCCACTTT.

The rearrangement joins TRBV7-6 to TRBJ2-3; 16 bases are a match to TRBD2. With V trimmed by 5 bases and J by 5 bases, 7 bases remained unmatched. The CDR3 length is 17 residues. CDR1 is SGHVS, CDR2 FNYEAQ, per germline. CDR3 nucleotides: TGTGCCAGCAGCCAAGGGACTAGCGGGAGGGATAGAGATACGCAGTATTTT. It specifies CASSQGTSGRDRDTQYF.

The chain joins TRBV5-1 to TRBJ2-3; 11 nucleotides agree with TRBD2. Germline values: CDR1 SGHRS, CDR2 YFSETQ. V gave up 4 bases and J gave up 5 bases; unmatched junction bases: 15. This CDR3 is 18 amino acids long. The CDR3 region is CASSPEVLAGGRRDTQYF. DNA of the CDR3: TGCGCCAGCAGCCCGGAGGTGCTAGCGGGAGGCCGGAGAGATACGCAGTATTTT.

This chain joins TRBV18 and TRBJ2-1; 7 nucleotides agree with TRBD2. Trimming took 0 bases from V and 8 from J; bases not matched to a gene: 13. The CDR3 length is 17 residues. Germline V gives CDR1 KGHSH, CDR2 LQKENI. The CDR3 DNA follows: TGTGCCAGCTCACCACCAATCGGGACCGGGAGGAAGGATGAGCAGTTCTTC. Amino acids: CASSPPIGTGRKDEQFF.

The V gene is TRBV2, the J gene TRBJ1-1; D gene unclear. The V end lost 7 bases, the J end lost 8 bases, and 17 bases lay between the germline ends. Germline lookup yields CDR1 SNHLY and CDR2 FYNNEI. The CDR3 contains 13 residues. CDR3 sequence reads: CASTAGPETEAFF. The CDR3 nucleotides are TGTGCCAGCACAGCAGGTCCCGAGACGGAAGCTTTCTTT.

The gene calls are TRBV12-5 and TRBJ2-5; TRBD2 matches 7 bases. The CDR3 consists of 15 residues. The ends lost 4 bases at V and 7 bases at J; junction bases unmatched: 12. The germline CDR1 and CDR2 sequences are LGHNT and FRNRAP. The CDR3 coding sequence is TGTGCTAGTGGTTGGATCTTAGCGGGTAGTGGGACCCAGTACTTC. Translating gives CASGWILAGSGTQYF.

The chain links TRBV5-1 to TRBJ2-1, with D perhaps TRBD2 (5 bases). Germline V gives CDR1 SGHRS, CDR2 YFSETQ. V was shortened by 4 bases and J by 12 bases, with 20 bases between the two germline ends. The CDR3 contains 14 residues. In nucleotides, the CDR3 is TGCGCCAGCAGCGGGTACCTTGGGAGAGAGGGGCAGTTCTTC. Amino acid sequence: CASSGYLGREGQFF.